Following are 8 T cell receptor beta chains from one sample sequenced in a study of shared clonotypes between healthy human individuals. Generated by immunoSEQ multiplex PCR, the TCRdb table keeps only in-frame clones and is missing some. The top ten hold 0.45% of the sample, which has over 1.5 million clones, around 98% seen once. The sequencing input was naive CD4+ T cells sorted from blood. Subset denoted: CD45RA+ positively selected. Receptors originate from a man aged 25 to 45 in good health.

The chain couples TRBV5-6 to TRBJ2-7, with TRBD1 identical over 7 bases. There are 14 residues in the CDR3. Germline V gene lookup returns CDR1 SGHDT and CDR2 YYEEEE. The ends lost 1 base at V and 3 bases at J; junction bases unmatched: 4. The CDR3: CASSLTGVGYEQYF. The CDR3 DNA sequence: TGTGCCAGCAGCTTGACAGGGGTAGGCTACGAGCAGTACTTC.

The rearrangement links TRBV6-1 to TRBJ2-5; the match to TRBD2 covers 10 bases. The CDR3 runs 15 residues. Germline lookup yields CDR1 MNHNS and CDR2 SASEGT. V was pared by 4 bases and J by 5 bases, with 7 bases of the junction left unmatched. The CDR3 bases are TGTGCCAGCAGTGCCGGGACTAGCGCGGCGGAGACCCAGTACTTC. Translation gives CASSAGTSAAETQYF.

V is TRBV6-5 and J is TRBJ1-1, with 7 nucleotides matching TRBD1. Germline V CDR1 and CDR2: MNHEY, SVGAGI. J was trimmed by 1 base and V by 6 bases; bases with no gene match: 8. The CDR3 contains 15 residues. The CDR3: CASRPDRVRNTEAFF. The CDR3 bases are TGTGCCAGCAGACCTGACAGGGTTAGGAACACTGAAGCTTTCTTT.

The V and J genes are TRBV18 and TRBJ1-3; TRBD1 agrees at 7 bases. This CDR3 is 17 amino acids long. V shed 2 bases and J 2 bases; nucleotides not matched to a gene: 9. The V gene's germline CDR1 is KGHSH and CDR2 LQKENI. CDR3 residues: CASSPAASGTAGNTIYF. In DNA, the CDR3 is TGTGCCAGCTCACCAGCCGCGTCCGGGACAGCTGGAAACACCATATATTTT.

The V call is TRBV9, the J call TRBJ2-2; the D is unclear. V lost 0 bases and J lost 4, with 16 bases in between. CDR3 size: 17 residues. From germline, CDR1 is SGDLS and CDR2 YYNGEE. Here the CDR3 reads CASSVDPPGLITGELFF. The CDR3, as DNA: TGTGCCAGCAGCGTAGACCCCCCCGGGCTCATCACCGGGGAGCTGTTTTTT.

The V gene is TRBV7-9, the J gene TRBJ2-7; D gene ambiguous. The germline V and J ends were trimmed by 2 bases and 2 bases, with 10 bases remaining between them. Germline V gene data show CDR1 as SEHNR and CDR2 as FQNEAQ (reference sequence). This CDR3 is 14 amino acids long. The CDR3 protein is CASSLNILPYEQYF. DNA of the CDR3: TGTGCCAGCAGCTTAAACATCCTCCCCTACGAGCAGTACTTC.

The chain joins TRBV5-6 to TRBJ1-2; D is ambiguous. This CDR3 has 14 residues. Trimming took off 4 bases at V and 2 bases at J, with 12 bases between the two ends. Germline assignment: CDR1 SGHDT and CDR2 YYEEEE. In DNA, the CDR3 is TGTGCCAGCAGCCCACGGGTGCCAAACTATGGCTACACCTTC. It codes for CASSPRVPNYGYTF.

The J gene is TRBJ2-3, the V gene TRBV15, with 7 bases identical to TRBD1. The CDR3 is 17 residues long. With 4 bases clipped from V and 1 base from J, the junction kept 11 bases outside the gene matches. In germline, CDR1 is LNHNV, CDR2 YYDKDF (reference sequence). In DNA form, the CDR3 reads TGTGCCACCAGCAACCTCCGACGAGACAGGGGCACAGATACGCAGTATTTT. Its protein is CATSNLRRDRGTDTQYF. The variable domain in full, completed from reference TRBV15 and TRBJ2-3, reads DAMVIQNPRYQVTQFGKPVTLSCSQTLNHNVMYWYQQKSSQAPKLLFHYYDKDFNNEADTPDNFQSRRPNTSFCFLDIRSPGLGDTAMYLCATSNLRRDRGTDTQYFGPGTRLTVL.